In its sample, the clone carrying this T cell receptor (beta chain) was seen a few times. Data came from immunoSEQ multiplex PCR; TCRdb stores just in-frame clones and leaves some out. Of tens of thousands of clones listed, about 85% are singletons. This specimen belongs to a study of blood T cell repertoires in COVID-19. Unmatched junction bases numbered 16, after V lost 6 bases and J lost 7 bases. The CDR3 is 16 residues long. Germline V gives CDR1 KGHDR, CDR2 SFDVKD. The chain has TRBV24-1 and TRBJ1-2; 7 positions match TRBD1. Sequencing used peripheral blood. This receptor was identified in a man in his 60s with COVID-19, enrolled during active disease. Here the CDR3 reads CATSTPGAQGLAGYTF. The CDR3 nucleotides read TGTGCCACCAGTACCCCGGGGGCACAGGGGCTGGCTGGCTACACCTTC.